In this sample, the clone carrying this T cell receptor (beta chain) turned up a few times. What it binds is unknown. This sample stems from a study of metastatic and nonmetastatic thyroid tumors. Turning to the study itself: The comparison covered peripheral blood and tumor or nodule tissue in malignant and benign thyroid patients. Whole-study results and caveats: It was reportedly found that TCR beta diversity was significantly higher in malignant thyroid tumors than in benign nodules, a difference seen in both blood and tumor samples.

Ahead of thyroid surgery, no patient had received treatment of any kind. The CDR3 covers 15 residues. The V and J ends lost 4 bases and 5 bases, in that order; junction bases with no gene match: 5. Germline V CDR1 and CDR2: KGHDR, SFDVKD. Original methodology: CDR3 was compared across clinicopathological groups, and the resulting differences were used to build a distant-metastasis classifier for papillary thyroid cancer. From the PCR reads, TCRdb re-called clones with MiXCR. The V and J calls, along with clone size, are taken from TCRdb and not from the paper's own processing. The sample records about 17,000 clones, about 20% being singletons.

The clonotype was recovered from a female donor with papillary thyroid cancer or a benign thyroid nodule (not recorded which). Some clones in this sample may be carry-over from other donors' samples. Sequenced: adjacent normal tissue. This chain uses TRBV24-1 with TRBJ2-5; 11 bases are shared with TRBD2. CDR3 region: CATSERTSGRETQYF. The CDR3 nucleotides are TGTGCCACCAGTGAGAGGACTAGCGGGCGGGAGACCCAGTACTTC.